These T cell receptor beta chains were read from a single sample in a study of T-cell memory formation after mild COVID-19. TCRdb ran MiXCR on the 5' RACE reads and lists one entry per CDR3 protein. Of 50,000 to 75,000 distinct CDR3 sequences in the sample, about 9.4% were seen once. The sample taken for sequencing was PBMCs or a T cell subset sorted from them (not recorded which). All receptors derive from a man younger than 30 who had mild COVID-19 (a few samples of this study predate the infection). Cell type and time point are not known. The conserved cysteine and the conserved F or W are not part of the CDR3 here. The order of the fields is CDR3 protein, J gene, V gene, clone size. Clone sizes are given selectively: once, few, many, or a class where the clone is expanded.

CDR3aa: ASSQQGWGEKLF
j_gene: TRBJ1-4
v_gene: TRBV12-3/TRBV12-4
abundance: NA

CDR3aa: ASSLKGNNQPQH
j_gene: TRBJ1-5
v_gene: TRBV7-2
abundance: NA

CDR3aa: ASSPDRDGEQF
j_gene: TRBJ2-1
v_gene: TRBV7-2
abundance: NA

CDR3aa: ASSQTGGSTDTQY
j_gene: TRBJ2-3
v_gene: TRBV4-3
abundance: NA

CDR3aa: SVGVVGTDTQY
j_gene: TRBJ2-3
v_gene: TRBV29-1
abundance: NA

CDR3aa: ATSDYGSGENTGELF
j_gene: TRBJ2-2
v_gene: TRBV24-1
abundance: few

CDR3aa: ASSSRNWGPEADTQY
j_gene: TRBJ2-3
v_gene: TRBV9
abundance: few

CDR3aa: ASSLGVASGYEQF
j_gene: TRBJ2-1
v_gene: TRBV7-8
abundance: NA

CDR3aa: ASSNGAGGHYQETQY
j_gene: TRBJ2-5
v_gene: TRBV5-1
abundance: many

CDR3aa: ASSFGTNTDTQY
j_gene: TRBJ2-3
v_gene: TRBV5-1
abundance: few

CDR3aa: ATGPAGTGTDTQY
j_gene: TRBJ2-3
v_gene: TRBV24-1
abundance: few

CDR3aa: ASSLDPGTTDTQY
j_gene: TRBJ2-3
v_gene: TRBV5-1
abundance: many

CDR3aa: ASSVEDSGNTIY
j_gene: TRBJ1-3
v_gene: TRBV9
abundance: NA

CDR3aa: ASSLGPVSYNEQF
j_gene: TRBJ2-1
v_gene: TRBV4-3
abundance: few

CDR3aa: ASSQLPGTRYGYT
j_gene: TRBJ1-2
v_gene: TRBV3-1
abundance: NA

CDR3aa: ASSPLGSSYNEQF
j_gene: TRBJ2-1
v_gene: TRBV5-1
abundance: many